This T cell receptor beta chain comes out of a study of radiation and T cells in renal cell carcinoma. Background on the study: Nephrectomy followed 15 Gy stereotactic body radiation by 4 weeks.

Study-level findings and limits: Baseline intratumoral clonotype presence is unknown without pretreatment biopsies.

Looked up from germline, CDR1 is MNHEY and CDR2 is SVGAGI. This CDR3 has 16 amino acids. The germline V and J ends were trimmed by 4 bases and 2 bases, with 15 bases remaining between them. As regards this clone: Its target is not known.

Indicated time point: blood 2 weeks post-SBRT. Stated treatment: 15 Gy SBRT to primary tumor, nephrectomy 4 weeks later. This renal cell carcinoma was of the clear cell type. Sequencing was performed with immunoSEQ multiplex PCR; in TCRdb, only in-frame clones are kept and a portion is missing. Here the sample spans about 150,000 clones, approximately 88% being singletons. The chain is built from TRBV6-5 and TRBJ1-3; D uncertain. The TCR comes from a woman aged 45-65 years with renal cell carcinoma. Specimen: blood, collected from a patient whose treatment included radiotherapy and nephrectomy. CDR3 sequence reads: CASSSLDGGTGNTIYF. CDR3 bases: TGTGCCAGCAGTTCCCTCGATGGAGGGACTGGAAACACCATATATTTT.